This is a list of T cell receptor beta chains from one sample in a study of siplizumab effects on memory and regulatory T cells. TCRdb's table, derived via immunoSEQ multiplex PCR, lists solely in-frame clones and lacks some. The table records more than 95,000 clones, under 95% of them present only once. The material sequenced was CD4+ T cells sorted from blood. Receptors were obtained from a human donor in good health. Each CDR3 is given with its conserved first and last residue. D genes are given only for firm matches. The size field is filled for only some rows; it gives once, few, many or a size class.

v_gene: TRBV6-5
j_gene: TRBJ1-2
abundance: once
d_gene: .
CDR3aa: CASSYSAGFGYTF
CDR3nt: TGTGCCAGCAGTTACTCAGCGGGGTTTGGCTACACCTTC

v_gene: TRBV7-2
j_gene: TRBJ2-7
abundance: .
d_gene: .
CDR3aa: CASSARDFTYEQYF
CDR3nt: TGTGCCAGCAGCGCCCGGGACTTTACCTACGAGCAGTACTTC

v_gene: TRBV11-2
j_gene: TRBJ1-1
abundance: .
d_gene: .
CDR3aa: CASSLAAVPQAFF
CDR3nt: TGTGCCAGCAGCTTAGCGGCGGTGCCCCAAGCTTTCTTT

v_gene: TRBV6-1
j_gene: TRBJ2-1
abundance: .
d_gene: TRBD2
CDR3aa: CASSVLAGLVNEQFF
CDR3nt: TGTGCCAGCAGTGTCCTAGCGGGTCTAGTCAATGAGCAGTTCTTC

v_gene: TRBV5-6
j_gene: TRBJ2-3
abundance: once
d_gene: TRBD2
CDR3aa: CASSLAELRLAGDTQYF
CDR3nt: TGTGCCAGCAGCTTGGCCGAACTCCGACTAGCTGGAGATACGCAGTATTTT

v_gene: TRBV6-1
j_gene: TRBJ1-5
abundance: .
d_gene: .
CDR3aa: CASSDSNQPQHF
CDR3nt: TGTGCCAGCAGTGACAGCAATCAGCCCCAGCATTTT

v_gene: TRBV29-1
j_gene: TRBJ2-4
abundance: .
d_gene: .
CDR3aa: CSGQGKGNDIQYF
CDR3nt: TGCAGCGGGCAGGGTAAAGGAAACGACATTCAGTACTTC

v_gene: TRBV11-3
j_gene: TRBJ1-3
abundance: few
d_gene: .
CDR3aa: CASSLGSPPGNTIYF
CDR3nt: TGTGCCAGCAGCTTGGGTAGCCCCCCTGGAAACACCATATATTTT

v_gene: TRBV10-1
j_gene: TRBJ2-7
abundance: .
d_gene: .
CDR3aa: CASSERRGRQYF
CDR3nt: TGCGCCAGCAGTGAGCGAAGGGGAAGGCAGTACTTC

v_gene: TRBV5-1
j_gene: TRBJ2-5
abundance: .
d_gene: TRBD2
CDR3aa: CASSLAGDEETQYF
CDR3nt: TGCGCCAGCAGTCTAGCGGGAGACGAAGAGACCCAGTACTTC

v_gene: TRBV30
j_gene: TRBJ2-3
abundance: .
d_gene: TRBD2
CDR3aa: CAWSGAGVRTDTQYF
CDR3nt: TGTGCCTGGAGTGGAGCGGGAGTGCGCACAGATACGCAGTATTTT

v_gene: TRBV30
j_gene: TRBJ2-2
abundance: .
d_gene: .
CDR3aa: CACLQEFTGELFF
CDR3nt: TGTGCCTGCTTACAGGAATTCACCGGGGAGCTGTTTTTT

v_gene: TRBV7-3
j_gene: TRBJ1-1
abundance: .
d_gene: .
CDR3aa: CASSLKGVNTEAFF
CDR3nt: TGTGCCAGCAGCTTAAAGGGAGTGAACACTGAAGCTTTCTTT

v_gene: TRBV18
j_gene: TRBJ2-7
abundance: .
d_gene: .
CDR3aa: CASSPSVASSYEQYF
CDR3nt: TGTGCCAGCTCACCATCAGTAGCAAGCTCCTACGAGCAGTACTTC

v_gene: TRBV6-1
j_gene: TRBJ2-1
abundance: .
d_gene: TRBD2
CDR3aa: CASSTVWTSSFF
CDR3nt: TGTGCCAGCAGCACCGTTTGGACTAGCTCTTTCTTC

v_gene: TRBV6-5
j_gene: TRBJ2-7
abundance: .
d_gene: .
CDR3aa: CASRPGTATYEQYF
CDR3nt: TGTGCCAGCAGACCCGGGACGGCGACCTACGAGCAGTACTTC

v_gene: TRBV29-1
j_gene: TRBJ1-1
abundance: .
d_gene: .
CDR3aa: CSVDMESAFF
CDR3nt: TGCAGCGTTGACATGGAATCAGCTTTCTTT

v_gene: TRBV6-6
j_gene: TRBJ2-3
abundance: .
d_gene: .
CDR3aa: CASSYGRGRADTQYF
CDR3nt: TGTGCCAGCAGTTACGGGAGGGGGCGCGCAGATACGCAGTATTTT

v_gene: TRBV4-1
j_gene: TRBJ1-1
abundance: .
d_gene: TRBD1
CDR3aa: CASSPRRLGTVNTEAFF
CDR3nt: TGCGCCAGCAGCCCAAGACGATTAGGGACAGTGAACACTGAAGCTTTCTTT

v_gene: TRBV5-4
j_gene: TRBJ2-5
abundance: .
d_gene: TRBD1
CDR3aa: CASSLGPGQVQETQYF
CDR3nt: TGTGCCAGCAGCTTGGGCCCGGGACAGGTCCAAGAGACCCAGTACTTC

v_gene: TRBV20-1
j_gene: TRBJ1-2
abundance: .
d_gene: .
CDR3aa: CSAQGLYGYTF
CDR3nt: TGCAGTGCCCAGGGTCTCTATGGCTACACCTTC

v_gene: TRBV14
j_gene: TRBJ2-5
abundance: .
d_gene: .
CDR3aa: CASSQDLGQTQYF
CDR3nt: TGTGCCAGCAGCCAAGATCTTGGACAGACCCAGTACTTC

v_gene: TRBV6-5
j_gene: TRBJ1-1
abundance: few
d_gene: .
CDR3aa: CASTDSPGTEAFF
CDR3nt: TGTGCCAGCACTGACTCCCCGGGGACTGAAGCTTTCTTT

v_gene: TRBV5-5
j_gene: TRBJ2-7
abundance: .
d_gene: .
CDR3aa: CASSFTQGFSYEQYF
CDR3nt: TGTGCCAGCAGCTTTACACAGGGCTTCTCCTACGAGCAGTACTTC

v_gene: TRBV7-9
j_gene: TRBJ2-1
abundance: .
d_gene: .
CDR3aa: CASSLLGVGPYNEQFF
CDR3nt: TGTGCCAGCAGCTTATTGGGTGTGGGACCCTACAATGAGCAGTTCTTC

v_gene: TRBV5-6
j_gene: TRBJ1-2
abundance: few
d_gene: .
CDR3aa: CASNLGGSYGYTF
CDR3nt: TGTGCCAGCAACCTGGGGGGAAGCTATGGCTACACCTTC

v_gene: TRBV6-1
j_gene: TRBJ2-7
abundance: .
d_gene: .
CDR3aa: CASSVTGWHEQYF
CDR3nt: TGTGCCAGCAGTGTAACCGGGTGGCACGAGCAGTACTTC

v_gene: TRBV15
j_gene: TRBJ1-5
abundance: .
d_gene: .
CDR3aa: CATSRDRRTLSNQPQHF
CDR3nt: TGTGCCACCAGCAGAGATAGAAGGACACTTAGCAATCAGCCCCAGCATTTT

v_gene: TRBV9
j_gene: TRBJ2-3
abundance: .
d_gene: .
CDR3aa: CASSVGIDTQYF
CDR3nt: TGTGCCAGCAGCGTAGGGATAGATACGCAGTATTTT

v_gene: TRBV30
j_gene: TRBJ1-5
abundance: .
d_gene: .
CDR3aa: CAWAGEGATQPQHF
CDR3nt: TGTGCCTGGGCAGGGGAAGGGGCCACGCAGCCCCAGCATTTT

v_gene: TRBV5-4
j_gene: TRBJ1-4
abundance: .
d_gene: .
CDR3aa: CASSLGRQTLNEKLFF
CDR3nt: TGTGCCAGCAGCTTGGGGCGACAGACTCTTAATGAAAAACTGTTTTTT

v_gene: TRBV7-2
j_gene: TRBJ2-7
abundance: .
d_gene: TRBD2
CDR3aa: CASSPLAGAGEQYF
CDR3nt: TGTGCCAGCAGCCCCCTAGCGGGAGCAGGGGAGCAGTACTTC

v_gene: TRBV10-3
j_gene: TRBJ1-2
abundance: .
d_gene: .
CDR3aa: CAITKAVQGGYGYTF
CDR3nt: TGTGCCATCACCAAGGCGGTCCAAGGAGGATATGGCTACACCTTC

v_gene: TRBV6-1
j_gene: TRBJ2-7
abundance: .
d_gene: .
CDR3aa: CASSGQPRSEQYF
CDR3nt: TGTGCCAGCAGTGGGCAGCCTCGGAGCGAGCAGTACTTC

v_gene: TRBV5-8
j_gene: TRBJ2-3
abundance: .
d_gene: .
CDR3aa: CASSLISTDTQYF
CDR3nt: TGTGCCAGCAGCTTAATTTCCACAGATACGCAGTATTTT

v_gene: TRBV7-3
j_gene: TRBJ2-2
abundance: .
d_gene: TRBD2
CDR3aa: CASSKNGLAGTGELFF
CDR3nt: TGTGCCAGCAGCAAAAACGGACTAGCGGGGACCGGGGAGCTGTTTTTT